Shown below are 15 T cell receptor beta chains from a single sample sequenced in a study of T cells after yellow fever vaccination. Via MiXCR, TCRdb re-called the 5' RACE reads, giving one row per CDR3 protein. Among 200,000 to 300,000 distinct CDR3 sequences, approximately 13% were seen once, and the ten largest hold roughly 0.5%. Sequenced here: CD4+ T cells sorted from PBMCs, sampled 45 days after the yellow fever booster vaccination. The receptors were gathered from a man aged 30-40 years who received the YFV17D yellow fever vaccine.

This clonotype came up a few times. The J gene is TRBJ2-3, the V gene TRBV27, with 10 bases lining up with TRBD2. V was clipped by 5 bases and J by 2 bases; unmatched bases: 16. CDR1 and CDR2 (germline): MNHEY, SMNVEV (reference sequence). CDR3 length: 19 amino acids. The CDR3 coding sequence is TGTGCCAGCAGTCCTCAACGGCGGGCTAGCGGGAGAAACACAGATACGCAGTATTTT. Translated, it gives CASSPQRRASGRNTDTQYF.

The chain has TRBV7-2 and TRBJ2-5; possibly TRBD2 for D (5 bases). The CDR3 sequence is 15 residues long. V was pared by 2 bases and J by 5 bases, with 15 bases between. Germline V gene lookup returns CDR1 SGHTA and CDR2 FQGNSA. This CDR3 reads CASSLTSGGYETQYF. The DNA for the CDR3 is TGTGCCAGCAGCTTAACGAGCGGCGGATATGAGACCCAGTACTTC. The full variable domain, its missing parts supplied by reference TRBV7-2 and TRBJ2-5, is GAGVSQSPSNKVTEKGKDVELRCDPISGHTALYWYRQSLGQGLEFLIYFQGNSAPDKSGLPSDRFSAERTGGSVSTLTIQRTQQEDSAVYLCASSLTSGGYETQYFGPGTRLLVL.

The chain is built from TRBV18 and TRBJ2-6, with a tentative D call TRBD2 (5 bases). There are 16 residues in the CDR3. The V gene lost 2 bases and the J gene lost 0 bases, with 8 bases spanning the gap. CDR1 is KGHSH, CDR2 LQKENI, per germline. CDR3 sequence reads: CASSPTGSSGANVLTF. The CDR3 DNA reads as TGTGCCAGCTCACCAACGGGGTCCTCTGGGGCCAACGTCCTGACTTTC.

Only one count was recorded for this clonotype. The chain couples TRBV5-1 to TRBJ2-3; tentatively, D is TRBD1 (6 bases). From germline, CDR1 is SGHRS and CDR2 YFSETQ. Trimming left V 4 bases short and J 7 bases short, with 13 bases between. This CDR3 is 13 amino acids long. The CDR3 DNA reads TGCGCCAGCAGCGTCAACAGGGAAAATACGCAGTATTTT. Its protein is CASSVNRENTQYF.

This clonotype was seen at least ten times. J is TRBJ2-1 and V is TRBV5-5, with 11 nucleotides matching TRBD2. CDR1 and CDR2 from the germline V gene are SGHKS and YYEKEE (reference sequence). V lost 0 bases, J lost 5 bases, and 10 bases stayed unmatched. The CDR3 runs 18 residues. The CDR3 is CASSLGASGRNPNNEQFF. The CDR3 DNA follows: TGTGCCAGCAGCTTGGGGGCTAGCGGGAGGAATCCAAACAATGAGCAGTTCTTC.

This clonotype was seen at least ten times. This chain links TRBV20-1 with TRBJ2-5; 9 nucleotides match TRBD2. Germline-derived CDR1 and CDR2 are DFQATT and SNEGSKA (reference sequence). The junction had 5 bases not matched to a gene; V was cut back by 7 bases and J by 2 bases. The CDR3 length is 13 residues. Here the CDR3 DNA reads TGCAGTGTCCTAGCGGGAAATCAAGAGACCCAGTACTTC. Protein product: CSVLAGNQETQYF.

This clonotype occurred a few times. The chain joins TRBV6-1 to TRBJ2-2; D possibly corresponds to TRBD1 (6 bases). CDR1 MNHNS and CDR2 SASEGT come from the germline V gene. CDR3 size: 11 residues. Trimming took 9 bases from V and 9 from J, leaving 11 bases between them. The CDR3: CARLDSRELFF. The DNA for the CDR3 is TGTGCCAGATTGGACAGTAGGGAGCTGTTTTTT.

This chain links TRBV27 with TRBJ2-1, with a tentative D call TRBD2 (6 bases). The CDR3 consists of 14 residues. V was trimmed by 3 bases and J by 9 bases, leaving 15 bases between them. Germline V lookup: CDR1 MNHEY, CDR2 SMNVEV (reference sequence). CDR3 nucleotide sequence: TGTGCCAGCAGTTTTGGGGCGGGAATGCTTGAGCAGTTCTTC. Its protein product is CASSFGAGMLEQFF.

This clonotype was picked up a small number of times. V and J are TRBV5-1 and TRBJ2-2, with TRBD2 matching over 10 bases. The CDR3 is made up of 16 amino acids. J was trimmed by 6 bases and V by 3 bases; bases with no gene match: 8. Germline loops: CDR1 SGHRS, CDR2 YFSETQ. The CDR3 region has the DNA TGCGCCAGCAGCTGGTCCCTAGCGGGAGCGTCCGGGGAGCTGTTTTTT. It yields the protein CASSWSLAGASGELFF.

This clonotype was seen only a few times. The genes are TRBV28 and TRBJ2-7; D uncertain. The V gene's germline CDR1 is MDHEN and CDR2 SYDVKM. This CDR3 is 13 amino acids long. The V end lost 7 bases, the J end lost 2 bases, and 12 bases lay between the germline ends. In DNA, the CDR3 is TGTGCCAGCATCAACTCAGGTACCTACGAGCAGTACTTC. Residues: CASINSGTYEQYF.

The genes are TRBV7-9 and TRBJ1-1; no reliable D call. This CDR3 spans 16 amino acids. The V gene lost 2 bases and the J gene lost 6 bases, with 19 bases spanning the gap. Per germline, CDR1 SEHNR and CDR2 FQNEAQ (reference sequence). The CDR3 loop reads CASSLTFGIMTPEAFF. The CDR3 coding sequence is TGTGCCAGCAGCTTAACGTTCGGGATAATGACCCCTGAAGCTTTCTTT.

Here the CDR3 DNA reads TGTGCCAGCAGCCATCGGACAGGGAGGTCGGAGCAGTTCTTC. Translation gives CASSHRTGRSEQFF. V is TRBV7-9 and J is TRBJ2-1; 8 bases map to TRBD1. Trimming took 5 bases from V and 10 from J; bases not matched to a gene: 10. CDR3 size: 14 residues. Germline V gene data show CDR1 as SEHNR and CDR2 as FQNEAQ (reference sequence).

In this sample, this clonotype turned up many times. The chain is built from TRBV29-1 and TRBJ2-2, with 8 bases fitting TRBD1. The germline CDR1 and CDR2 sequences are SQVTM and ANQGSEA. V shed 5 bases, J shed 5 bases, and the junction held 7 bases outside the gene matches. The CDR3 sequence is 14 residues long. This CDR3 is CSVRDRWRTGELFF. DNA of the CDR3: TGCAGCGTTCGGGACAGGTGGCGAACCGGGGAGCTGTTTTTT.

In this sample, this clonotype turned up many times. The J gene is TRBJ2-3, the V gene TRBV27; no reliable D call. Trimming removed 2 bases at V and 3 bases at J, with 9 bases between. The CDR3 extends over 14 amino acids. Germline assignment: CDR1 MNHEY and CDR2 SMNVEV (reference sequence). The CDR3, as DNA: TGTGCCAGCAGTTTAGGCAGGATTACAGATACGCAGTATTTT. Its protein product is CASSLGRITDTQYF.

The rearrangement links TRBV12-3 or TRBV12-4 to TRBJ2-1; 7 bases align to TRBD2. The J segment lost 7 bases and the V segment lost 7 bases, leaving 7 bases of the junction unmatched. The CDR3 runs 13 residues. CDR3 loop: CASTSGTINEQFF. The CDR3 DNA follows: TGTGCCAGCACCTCTGGGACTATTAATGAGCAGTTCTTC.